This T cell receptor beta chain derives from a study of cytomegalovirus exposure and HLA in healthy donors. General study points: Clusters of TCRs from the first cohort tended to co-occur in the 100 to 150 validation repertoires (as a later analysis found). As confirmed in vitro, a few CMV-associated chains were specific for CMV antigens. With high specificity and sensitivity, the classifier reportedly diagnosed cytomegalovirus status.

Here immunoSEQ multiplex PCR was the method, and the copy in TCRdb shows in-frame clones only, minus some. This sample carries some 54,000 clones, 90% of them seen once, and the ten largest clones take about 3%. Germline V lookup: CDR1 SNHLY, CDR2 FYNNEI. With 4 bases clipped from V and 2 bases from J, the junction kept 4 bases outside the gene matches. The CDR3 contains 14 residues. For this clone: Antigen unknown.

The chain carries TRBV2 and TRBJ2-7; TRBD1 matches at 8 bases. The material sequenced was PBMCs. The TCR was taken from a young man in good health and CMV-seronegative. CDR3 nucleotide sequence: TGTGCCAGCAGTGCACAGGGGGATACCTACGAGCAGTACTTC. This gives the protein CASSAQGDTYEQYF.